The clone carrying this T cell receptor beta chain was picked up a small number of times. Using its own MiXCR run on the 5' RACE reads, TCRdb lists one record per CDR3 protein. The repertoire holds roughly 330,000 distinct CDR3 sequences, 6.8% seen once, with 15% to 20% in the top ten. This specimen belongs to a study of T cells after yellow fever vaccination. CDR1 MNHEY and CDR2 SMNVEV come from the germline V gene (reference sequence). Trimming left V 0 bases short and J 6 bases short, with 9 bases between. The CDR3 contains 13 residues. The chain links TRBV27 to TRBJ2-7, with D possibly TRBD1 on 5 matching bases. Here the sequenced sample was PBMCs, taken roughly 45 days after the first yellow fever vaccination. This receptor was identified in a man aged 18 to 30 who received the YFV17D yellow fever vaccine. As DNA, the CDR3 is TGTGCCAGCAGTTTATCAGGGGCAGCCGAGCAGTACGTC. It encodes CASSLSGAAEQYV.